The clone carrying this TCR beta chain was detected many times. Antigen: not known. The V end was cut by 0 bases, the J end by 1 base, with 14 bases between. Germline V lookup: CDR1 SGDLS, CDR2 YYNGEE. CDR3 length equals 16 residues. This entry belongs to a study of T-cell reconstitution after alpha-beta-depleted transplantation in children. Researchers prepared the TCRbeta library using unique molecular identifiers, the study reports. TCRdb re-called the PCR reads through MiXCR, storing one row per CDR3 protein. The sample yields roughly 76,000 distinct CDR3 sequences, 9.5% to 13% seen once. Study-wide findings and caveats: About two months after transplant, alpha-beta T cells reportedly came from several hundred expanded graft clones. Hyperexpanded clones declined; after one year, newly produced T cells mostly supplied diversity. For some patients, TCRbeta diversity was high at day 60 because of recipient T cells and thymic progenitors that survived.

This specimen consisted of PBMCs, obtained before TCRalphabeta/CD19-depleted stem cell transplant. The J gene is TRBJ2-7, the V gene TRBV9; possible D gene TRBD1, 5 bases. The sequence was obtained from a boy between 5 and 17 years old with acute myeloid leukemia, due to receive a stem cell transplant. The DNA for the CDR3 is TGTGCCAGCAGCGTAGGGTGGGGCGCCTTATCCTACGAGCAGTACTTC. Translating it yields CASSVGWGALSYEQYF.